This T cell receptor beta chain appears in the sequencing data of a study of control samples from healthy donors and cancer patients. Sequencing used immunoSEQ multiplex PCR; TCRdb keeps in-frame clones, though not all of them. The sample includes 110,000 to 150,000 clones, around 90% of them seen just once. This TCR derives from a man aged 25 to 40 in good health. The sample consisted of blood.

The DNA for the CDR3 is TGTGCCAGCAGCCAGCTGGGTTTGCGGTCCTCTGGGGCCAACGTCCTGACTTTC. It specifies CASSQLGLRSSGANVLTF. This chain connects TRBV3-1 (or the pseudogene TRBV3-2) to TRBJ2-6; D gene unclear. The CDR3 is 18 amino acids. Germline V gene sequence: CDR1 LGHDT, CDR2 YNNKEL (reference sequence). V was cut by 3 bases and J by 0 bases, with 15 bases left in between.